The source of this T cell receptor beta chain is a study of blood T cell repertoires in COVID-19. Study-level information: There were acute and convalescent COVID-19 samples, and they came from the United States, Italy and Spain. T cells, B-cell-depleted T cells, or PBMCs provided the cDNA or gDNA that served as material.

In the source study's methods: Amplifying reference gene primers gave estimates of nucleated cell counts. Sequencing was performed with immunoSEQ multiplex PCR; in TCRdb, only in-frame clones are kept and a portion is missing. From that table come the V and J calls and clone size; the DNA was used to work out D and trimming. The sample holds tens of thousands of clones, 81% seen once. The CDR3 length is 13 residues. CDR1 is SGHTA, CDR2 FQGTGA, per germline. V lost 2 bases to trimming and J lost 1 base, with 4 bases between them. The V call is TRBV7-3, the J call TRBJ2-3; the D is unclear. The material sequenced was peripheral blood. The sequence was collected from a man aged 80 or over with acute or convalescent COVID-19. CDR3 nucleotides: TGTGCCAGCAGCTTAGTCGGCACAGATACGCAGTATTTT. This encodes CASSLVGTDTQYF.